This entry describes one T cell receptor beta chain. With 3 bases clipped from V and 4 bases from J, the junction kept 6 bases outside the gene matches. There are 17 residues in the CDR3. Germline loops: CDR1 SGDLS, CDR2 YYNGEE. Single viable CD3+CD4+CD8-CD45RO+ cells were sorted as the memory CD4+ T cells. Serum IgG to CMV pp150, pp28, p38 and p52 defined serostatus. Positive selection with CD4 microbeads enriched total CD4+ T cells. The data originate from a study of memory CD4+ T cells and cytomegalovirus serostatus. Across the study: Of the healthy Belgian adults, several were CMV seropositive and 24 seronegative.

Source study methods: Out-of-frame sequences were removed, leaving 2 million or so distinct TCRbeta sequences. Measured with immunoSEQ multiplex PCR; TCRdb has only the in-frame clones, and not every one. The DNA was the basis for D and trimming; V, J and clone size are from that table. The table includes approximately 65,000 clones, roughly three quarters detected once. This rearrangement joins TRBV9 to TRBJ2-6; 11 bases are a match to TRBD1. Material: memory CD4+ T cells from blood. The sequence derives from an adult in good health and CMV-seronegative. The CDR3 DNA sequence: TGTGCCAGCAGCGCCGGACAGGGGGCGTACGGGGCCAACGTCCTGACTTTC. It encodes CASSAGQGAYGANVLTF.